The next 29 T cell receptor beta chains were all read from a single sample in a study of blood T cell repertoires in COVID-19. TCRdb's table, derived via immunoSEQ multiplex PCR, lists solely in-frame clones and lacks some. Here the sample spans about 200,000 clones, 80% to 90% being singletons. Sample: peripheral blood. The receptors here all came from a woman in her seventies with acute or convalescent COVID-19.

The CDR3 DNA sequence: TGTGCCAGCAGCCGAGCCGGGACTAGCGGGGGGGCCAAGAACACCGGGGAGCTGTTTTTT. Amino acid sequence: CASSRAGTSGGAKNTGELFF. The rearrangement uses TRBV7-8 and TRBJ2-2, with TRBD2 matching 16 bases. The germline V gene has CDR1 SGHVS and CDR2 FQNEAQ. Trimming at V came to 5 bases and at J to 1 base, leaving 10 bases not matched to a gene. This CDR3 comprises 20 residues.

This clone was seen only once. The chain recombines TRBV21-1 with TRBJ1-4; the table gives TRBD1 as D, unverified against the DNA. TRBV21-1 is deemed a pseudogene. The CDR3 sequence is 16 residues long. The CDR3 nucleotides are TGTGCCAGCAGCATCACAGGGGGCATCTCTAATGAAAAACTGTTTTTT. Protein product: CASSITGGISNEKLFF.

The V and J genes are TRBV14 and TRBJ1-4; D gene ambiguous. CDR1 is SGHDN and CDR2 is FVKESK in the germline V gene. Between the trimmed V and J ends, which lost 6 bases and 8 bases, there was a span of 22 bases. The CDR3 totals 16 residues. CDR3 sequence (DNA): TGTGCCAGCAGTCCTCGACACGGCGATACGTACGAAAAACTGTTTTTT. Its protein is CASSPRHGDTYEKLFF.

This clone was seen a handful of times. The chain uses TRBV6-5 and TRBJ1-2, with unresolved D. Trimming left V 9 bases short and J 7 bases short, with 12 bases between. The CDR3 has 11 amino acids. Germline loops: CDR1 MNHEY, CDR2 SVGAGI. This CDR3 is CASEEMGGYTF. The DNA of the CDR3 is TGTGCCAGTGAGGAGATGGGTGGCTACACCTTC.

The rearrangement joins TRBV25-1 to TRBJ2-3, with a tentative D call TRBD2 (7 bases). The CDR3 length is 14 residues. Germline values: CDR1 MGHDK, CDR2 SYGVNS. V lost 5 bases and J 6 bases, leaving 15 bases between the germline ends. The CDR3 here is CASSLGGGRDTQYF. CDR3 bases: TGTGCCAGCAGTCTGGGCGGGGGCCGCGATACGCAGTATTTT.

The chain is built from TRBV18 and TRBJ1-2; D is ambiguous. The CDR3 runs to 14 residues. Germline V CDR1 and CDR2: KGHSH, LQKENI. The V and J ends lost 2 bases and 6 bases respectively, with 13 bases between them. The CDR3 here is CASSPSDLSDGYTF. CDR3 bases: TGTGCCAGCTCACCATCCGACTTATCGGATGGCTACACCTTC.

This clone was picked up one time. The CDR3 DNA is TGTGCCAGCAGCTCATCTGGGGCAGGACCCTATGGCTACACCTTC. Residues: CASSSSGAGPYGYTF. This chain uses TRBV7-9 with TRBJ1-2, with a tentative D call TRBD1 (5 bases). Germline loops: CDR1 SEHNR, CDR2 FQNEAQ (reference sequence). CDR3 size: 15 residues. V lost 4 bases to trimming and J lost 4 bases, with 16 bases between them.

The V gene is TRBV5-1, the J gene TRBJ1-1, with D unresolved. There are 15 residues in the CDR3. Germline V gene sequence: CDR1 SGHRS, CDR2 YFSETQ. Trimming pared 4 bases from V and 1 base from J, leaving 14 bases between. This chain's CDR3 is CASSNQIDKNTEAFF. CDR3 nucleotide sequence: TGCGCCAGCAGCAACCAGATAGACAAGAACACTGAAGCTTTCTTT.

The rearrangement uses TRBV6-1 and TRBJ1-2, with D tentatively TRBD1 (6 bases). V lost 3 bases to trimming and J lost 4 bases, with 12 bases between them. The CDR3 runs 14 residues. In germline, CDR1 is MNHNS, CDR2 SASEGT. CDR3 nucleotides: TGTGCCAGCAGTGAGCGGACAGACCTCTATGGCTACACCTTC. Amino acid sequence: CASSERTDLYGYTF.

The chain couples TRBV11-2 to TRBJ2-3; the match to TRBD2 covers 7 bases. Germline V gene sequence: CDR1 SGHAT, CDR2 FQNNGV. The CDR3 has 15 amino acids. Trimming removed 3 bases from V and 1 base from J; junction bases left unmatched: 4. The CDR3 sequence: CASSFGAGGTDTQYF. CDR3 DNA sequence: TGTGCCAGCAGCTTCGGGGCGGGGGGCACAGATACGCAGTATTTT.

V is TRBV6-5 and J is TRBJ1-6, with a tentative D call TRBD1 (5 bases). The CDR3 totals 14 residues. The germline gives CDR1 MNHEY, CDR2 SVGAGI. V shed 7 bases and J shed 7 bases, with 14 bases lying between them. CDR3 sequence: CASTRPGRNSPLHF. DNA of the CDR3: TGTGCCAGCACCCGCCCAGGGAGGAATTCACCCCTCCACTTT.

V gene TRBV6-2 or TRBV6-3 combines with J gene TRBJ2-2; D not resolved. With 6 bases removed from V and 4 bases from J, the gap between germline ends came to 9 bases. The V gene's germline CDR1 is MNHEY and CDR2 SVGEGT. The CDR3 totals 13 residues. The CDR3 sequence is CASRPRVTGELFF. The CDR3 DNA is TGTGCCAGCAGACCTCGAGTCACCGGGGAGCTGTTTTTT.

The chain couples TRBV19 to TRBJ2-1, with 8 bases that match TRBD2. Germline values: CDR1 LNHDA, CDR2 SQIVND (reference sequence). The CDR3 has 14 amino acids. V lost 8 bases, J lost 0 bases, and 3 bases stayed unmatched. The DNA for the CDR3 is TGTGCCAGTCTGGCGGGAGGCTCCTACAATGAGCAGTTCTTC. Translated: CASLAGGSYNEQFF.

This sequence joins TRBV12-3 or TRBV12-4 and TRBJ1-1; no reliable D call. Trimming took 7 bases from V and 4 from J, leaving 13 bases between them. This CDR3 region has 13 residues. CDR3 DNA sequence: TGTGCCAGCACCATGAGGGAGACCACTGAAGCTTTCTTT. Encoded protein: CASTMRETTEAFF.

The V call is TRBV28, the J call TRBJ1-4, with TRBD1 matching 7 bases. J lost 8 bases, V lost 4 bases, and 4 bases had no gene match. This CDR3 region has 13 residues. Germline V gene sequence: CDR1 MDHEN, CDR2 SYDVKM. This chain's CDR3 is CASSSRQGEKLFF. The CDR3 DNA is TGTGCCAGCAGTTCTCGACAGGGCGAAAAACTGTTTTTT.

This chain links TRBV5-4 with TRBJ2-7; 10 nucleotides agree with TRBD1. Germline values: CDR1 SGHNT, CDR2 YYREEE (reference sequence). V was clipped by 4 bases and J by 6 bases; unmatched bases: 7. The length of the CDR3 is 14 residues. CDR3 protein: CASSLPGQGSEQYF. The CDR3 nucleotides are TGTGCCAGCAGCCTGCCGGGACAGGGGTCCGAGCAGTACTTC.

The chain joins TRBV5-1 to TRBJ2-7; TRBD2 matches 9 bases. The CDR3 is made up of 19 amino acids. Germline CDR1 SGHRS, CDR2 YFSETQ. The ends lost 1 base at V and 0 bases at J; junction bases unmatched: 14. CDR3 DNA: TGCGCCAGCAGCTTGATGACAGCGGGAGGCCCGAGGAGCTCCTACGAGCAGTACTTC. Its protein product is CASSLMTAGGPRSSYEQYF.

CDR3 sequence reads: CASSSEGGSPYEQYF. CDR3 DNA: TGTGCCAGCAGCTCCGAGGGGGGGTCCCCCTACGAGCAGTACTTC. V gene TRBV11-3 combines with J gene TRBJ2-7; tentative D call: TRBD2 (7 bases). This CDR3 is 15 amino acids long. CDR1 and CDR2 from the germline V gene are SGHNT and YENEEA. V was shortened by 4 bases and J by 2 bases, with 15 bases between the two germline ends. Combining the CDR3 with reference TRBV11-3 and TRBJ2-7 gives the whole variable domain EAGVVQSPRYKIIEKKQPVAFWCNPISGHNTLYWYLQNLGQGPELLIRYENEEAVDDSQLPKDRFSAERLKGVDSTLKIQPAELGDSAVYLCASSSEGGSPYEQYFGPGTRLTVT.

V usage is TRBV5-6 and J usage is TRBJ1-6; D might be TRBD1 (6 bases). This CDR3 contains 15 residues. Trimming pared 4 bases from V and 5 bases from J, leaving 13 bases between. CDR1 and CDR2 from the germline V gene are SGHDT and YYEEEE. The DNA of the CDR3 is TGTGCCAGCAGCGGTAACCAGGGGAATAATTCACCCCTCCACTTT. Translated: CASSGNQGNNSPLHF.

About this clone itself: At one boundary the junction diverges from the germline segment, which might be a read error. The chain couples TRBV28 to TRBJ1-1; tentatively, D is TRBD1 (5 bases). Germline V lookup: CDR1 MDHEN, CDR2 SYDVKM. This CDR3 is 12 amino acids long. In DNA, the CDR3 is TGTGCCAGCAGCTTATTACAGGTACCAGCTTTCTTT. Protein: CASSLLQVPAFF.

The CDR3 sequence is CASSPALAGSTSTDTQYF. In nucleotides, the CDR3 is TGTGCCAGCTCACCAGCCCTAGCGGGTTCTACTAGCACAGATACGCAGTATTTT. The chain recombines TRBV18 with TRBJ2-3; 8 bases align to TRBD2. This CDR3 region has 18 residues. The J segment lost 0 bases and the V segment lost 2 bases, leaving 10 bases of the junction unmatched. CDR1 and CDR2 (germline): KGHSH, LQKENI.

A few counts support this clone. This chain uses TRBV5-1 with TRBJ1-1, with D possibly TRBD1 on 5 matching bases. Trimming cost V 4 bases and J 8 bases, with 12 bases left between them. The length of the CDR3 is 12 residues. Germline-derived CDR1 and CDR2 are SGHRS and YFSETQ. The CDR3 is CASSIGVGEAFF. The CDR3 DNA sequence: TGCGCCAGCAGCATAGGGGTTGGAGAAGCTTTCTTT. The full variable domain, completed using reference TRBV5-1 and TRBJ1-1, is KAGVTQTPRYLIKTRGQQVTLSCSPISGHRSVSWYQQTPGQGLQFLFEYFSETQRNKGNFPGRFSGRQFSNSRSEMNVSTLELGDSALYLCASSIGVGEAFFGQGTRLTVV.

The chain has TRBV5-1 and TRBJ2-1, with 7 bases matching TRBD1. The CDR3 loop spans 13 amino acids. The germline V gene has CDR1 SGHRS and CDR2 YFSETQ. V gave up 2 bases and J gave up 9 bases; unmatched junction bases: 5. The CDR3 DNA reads TGCGCCAGCAGCTTCACAGGGGCCCGTGAGCAGTTCTTC. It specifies CASSFTGAREQFF.

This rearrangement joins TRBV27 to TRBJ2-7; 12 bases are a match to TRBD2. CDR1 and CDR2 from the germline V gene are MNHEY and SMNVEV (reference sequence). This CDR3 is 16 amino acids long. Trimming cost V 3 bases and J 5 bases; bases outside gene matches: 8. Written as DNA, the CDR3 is TGTGCCAGCAGTTTGTCCCCTAGCGGGAGGGTCCACGAGCAGTACTTC. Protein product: CASSLSPSGRVHEQYF.

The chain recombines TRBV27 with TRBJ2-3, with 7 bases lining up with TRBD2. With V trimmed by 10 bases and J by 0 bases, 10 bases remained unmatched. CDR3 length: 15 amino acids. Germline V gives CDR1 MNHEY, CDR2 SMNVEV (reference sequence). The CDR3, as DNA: TGTGCCACCCAATTAAGCGGGATGAGCACAGATACGCAGTATTTT. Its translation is CATQLSGMSTDTQYF.

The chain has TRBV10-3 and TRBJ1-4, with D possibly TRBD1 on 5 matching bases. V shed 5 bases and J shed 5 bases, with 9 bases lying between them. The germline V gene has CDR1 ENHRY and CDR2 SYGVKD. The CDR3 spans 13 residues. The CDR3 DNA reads TGTGCCATCAGTAGGGGATCGAATGAAAAACTGTTTTTT. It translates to CAISRGSNEKLFF.

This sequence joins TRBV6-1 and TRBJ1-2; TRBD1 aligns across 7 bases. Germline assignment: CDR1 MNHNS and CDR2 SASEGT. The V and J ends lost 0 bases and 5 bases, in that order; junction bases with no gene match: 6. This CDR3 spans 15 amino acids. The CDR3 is CASSEARRGRYGYTF. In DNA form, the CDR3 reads TGTGCCAGCAGTGAAGCGCGAAGGGGGCGGTATGGCTACACCTTC.

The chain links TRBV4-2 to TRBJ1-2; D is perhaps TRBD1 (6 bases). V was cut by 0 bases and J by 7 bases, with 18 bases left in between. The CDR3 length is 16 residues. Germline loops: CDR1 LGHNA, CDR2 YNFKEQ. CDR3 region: CASSQDPVVGAGGYTF. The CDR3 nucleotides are TGTGCCAGCAGCCAAGATCCGGTAGTGGGGGCAGGTGGCTACACCTTC.

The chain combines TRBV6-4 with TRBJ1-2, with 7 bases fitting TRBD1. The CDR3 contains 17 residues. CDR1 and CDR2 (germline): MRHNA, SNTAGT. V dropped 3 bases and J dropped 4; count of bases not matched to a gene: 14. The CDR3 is CASSEFAFDRVGYGYTF. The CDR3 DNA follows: TGTGCCAGCAGTGAGTTCGCATTCGACAGGGTGGGCTATGGCTACACCTTC.